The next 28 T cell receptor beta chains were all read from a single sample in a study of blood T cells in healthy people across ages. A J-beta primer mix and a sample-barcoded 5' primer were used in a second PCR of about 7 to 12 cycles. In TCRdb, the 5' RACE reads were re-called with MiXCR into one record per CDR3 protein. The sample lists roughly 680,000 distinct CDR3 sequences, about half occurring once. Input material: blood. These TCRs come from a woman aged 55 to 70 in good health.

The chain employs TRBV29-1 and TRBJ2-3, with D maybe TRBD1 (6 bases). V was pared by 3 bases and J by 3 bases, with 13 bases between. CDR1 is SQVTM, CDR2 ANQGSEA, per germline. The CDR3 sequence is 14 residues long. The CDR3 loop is CSVDSSRGTDTQYF. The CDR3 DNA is TGCAGCGTTGATTCGTCAAGGGGGACAGATACGCAGTATTTT.

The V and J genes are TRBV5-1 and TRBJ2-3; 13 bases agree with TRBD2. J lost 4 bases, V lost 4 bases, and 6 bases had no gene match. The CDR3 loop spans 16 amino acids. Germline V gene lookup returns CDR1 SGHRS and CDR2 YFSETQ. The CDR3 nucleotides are TGCGCCAGCAGCATCGGACTAGCGGGAGCAGCAGATACGCAGTATTTT. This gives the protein CASSIGLAGAADTQYF. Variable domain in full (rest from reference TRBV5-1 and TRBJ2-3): KAGVTQTPRYLIKTRGQQVTLSCSPISGHRSVSWYQQTPGQGLQFLFEYFSETQRNKGNFPGRFSGRQFSNSRSEMNVSTLELGDSALYLCASSIGLAGAADTQYFGPGTRLTVL.

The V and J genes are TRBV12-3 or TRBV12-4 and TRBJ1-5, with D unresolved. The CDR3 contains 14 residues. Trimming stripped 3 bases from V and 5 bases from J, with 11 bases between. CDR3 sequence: CASSFTPGYQPQHF. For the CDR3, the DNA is TGTGCCAGCAGTTTTACCCCAGGATATCAGCCCCAGCATTTT.

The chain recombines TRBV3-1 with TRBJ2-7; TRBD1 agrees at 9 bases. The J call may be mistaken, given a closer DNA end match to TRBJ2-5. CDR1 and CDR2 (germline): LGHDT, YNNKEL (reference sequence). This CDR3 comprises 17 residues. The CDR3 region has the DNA TGTGCCAGCAGCCAAGGCGCCAACAGGGGGCATCGGGAGACCCAGTACTTC. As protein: CASSQGANRGHRETQYF.

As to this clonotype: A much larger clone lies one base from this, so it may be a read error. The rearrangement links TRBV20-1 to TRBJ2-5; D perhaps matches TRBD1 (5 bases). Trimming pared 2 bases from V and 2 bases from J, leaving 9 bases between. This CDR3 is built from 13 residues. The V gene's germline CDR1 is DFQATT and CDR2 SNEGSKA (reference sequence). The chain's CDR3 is CSARISGQETQYF. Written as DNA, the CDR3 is TGCAGTGCTAGAATCTCAGGGCAAGAGACCCAGTACTTC.

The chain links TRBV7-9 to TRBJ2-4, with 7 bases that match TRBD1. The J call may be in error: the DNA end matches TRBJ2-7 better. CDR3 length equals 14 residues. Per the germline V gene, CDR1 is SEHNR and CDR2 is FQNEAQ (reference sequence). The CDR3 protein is CASSSRGQTYEQYF. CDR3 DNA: TGTGCCAGCAGCTCTCGGGGACAGACCTACGAGCAGTACTTC.

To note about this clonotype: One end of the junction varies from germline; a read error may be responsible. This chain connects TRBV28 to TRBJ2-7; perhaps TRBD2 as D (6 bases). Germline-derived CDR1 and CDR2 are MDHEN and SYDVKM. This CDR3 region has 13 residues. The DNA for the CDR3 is TGTGCCAGCTGCCTTGGGGAGGCCTACGAGGAGTACTTC. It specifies CASCLGEAYEEYF.

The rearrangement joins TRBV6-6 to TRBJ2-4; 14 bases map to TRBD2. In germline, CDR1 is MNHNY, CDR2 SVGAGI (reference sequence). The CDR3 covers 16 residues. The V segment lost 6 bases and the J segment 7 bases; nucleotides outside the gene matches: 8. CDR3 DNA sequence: TGTGCCAGCAGGGGGACTAGCGGGAGCGGTAAGAACATTCAGTACTTC. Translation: CASRGTSGSGKNIQYF.

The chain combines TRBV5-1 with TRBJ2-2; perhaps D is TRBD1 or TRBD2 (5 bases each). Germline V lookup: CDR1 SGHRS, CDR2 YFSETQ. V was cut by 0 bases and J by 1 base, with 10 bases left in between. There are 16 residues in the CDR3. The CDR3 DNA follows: TGCGCCAGCAGCTTGGAAAGGGGACGGAACACCGGGGAGCTGTTTTTT. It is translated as CASSLERGRNTGELFF.

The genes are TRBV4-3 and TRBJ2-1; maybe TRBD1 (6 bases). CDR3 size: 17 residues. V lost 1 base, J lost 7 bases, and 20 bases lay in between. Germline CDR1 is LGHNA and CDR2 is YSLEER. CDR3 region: CASSQGGPRGSRNEQFF. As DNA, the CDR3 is TGCGCCAGCAGCCAAGGGGGACCTAGGGGGAGTAGGAATGAGCAGTTCTTC.

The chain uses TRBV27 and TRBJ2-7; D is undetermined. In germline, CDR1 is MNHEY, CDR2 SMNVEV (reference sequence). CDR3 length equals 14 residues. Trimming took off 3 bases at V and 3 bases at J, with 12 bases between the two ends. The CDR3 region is CASSFERWNYEQYF. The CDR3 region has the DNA TGTGCCAGCAGTTTTGAAAGGTGGAACTACGAGCAGTACTTC.

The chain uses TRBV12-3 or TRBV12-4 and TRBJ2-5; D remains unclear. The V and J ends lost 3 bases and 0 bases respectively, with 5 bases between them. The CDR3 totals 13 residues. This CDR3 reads CASSFQNQETQYF. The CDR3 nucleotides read TGTGCCAGCAGTTTCCAGAACCAAGAGACCCAGTACTTC.

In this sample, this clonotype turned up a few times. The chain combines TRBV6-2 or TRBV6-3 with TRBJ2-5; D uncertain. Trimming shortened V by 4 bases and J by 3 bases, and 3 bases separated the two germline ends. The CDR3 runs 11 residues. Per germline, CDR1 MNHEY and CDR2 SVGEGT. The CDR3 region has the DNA TGTGCCAGCAGTTGGGAAGAGACCCAGTACTTC. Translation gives CASSWEETQYF.

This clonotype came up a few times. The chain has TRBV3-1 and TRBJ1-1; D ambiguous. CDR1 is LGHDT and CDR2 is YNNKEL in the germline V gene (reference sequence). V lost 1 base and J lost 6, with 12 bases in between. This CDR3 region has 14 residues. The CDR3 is CASSQAESYPEAFF. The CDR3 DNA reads TGTGCCAGCAGCCAAGCAGAATCCTACCCTGAAGCTTTCTTT.

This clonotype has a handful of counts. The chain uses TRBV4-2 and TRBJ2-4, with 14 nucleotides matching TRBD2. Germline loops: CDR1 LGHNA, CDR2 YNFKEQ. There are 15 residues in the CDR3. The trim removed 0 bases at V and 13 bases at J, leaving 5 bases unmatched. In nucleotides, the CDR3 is TGTGCCAGCAGCCAAGACCTGGGACTAGCGGGAGAACAGTACTTC. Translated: CASSQDLGLAGEQYF.

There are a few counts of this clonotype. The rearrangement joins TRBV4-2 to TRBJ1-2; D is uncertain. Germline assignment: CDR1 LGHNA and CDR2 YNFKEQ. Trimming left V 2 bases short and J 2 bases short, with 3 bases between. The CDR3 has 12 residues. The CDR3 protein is CASSQSNYGYTF. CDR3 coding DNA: TGTGCCAGCAGCCAATCGAACTATGGCTACACCTTC.

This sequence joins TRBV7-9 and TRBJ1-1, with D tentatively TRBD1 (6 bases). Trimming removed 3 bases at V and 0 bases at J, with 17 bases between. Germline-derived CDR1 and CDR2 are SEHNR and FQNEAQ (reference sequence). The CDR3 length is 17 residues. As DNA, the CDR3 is TGTGCCAGCAGCTTGTGGCAGGGGTTCTTCATGAACACTGAAGCTTTCTTT. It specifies CASSLWQGFFMNTEAFF. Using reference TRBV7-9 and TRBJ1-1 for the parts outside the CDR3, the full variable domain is DTGVSQNPRHKITKRGQNVTFRCDPISEHNRLYWYRQTLGQGPEFLTYFQNEAQLEKSRLLSDRFSAERPKGSFSTLEIQRTEQGDSAMYLCASSLWQGFFMNTEAFFGQGTRLTVV.

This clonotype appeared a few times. The CDR3 DNA reads as TGCAGCGTTGGTCGGGGGGGCACCTACGAGCAGTACTTC. Encoded protein: CSVGRGGTYEQYF. This rearrangement joins TRBV29-1 to TRBJ2-7; 8 nucleotides align to TRBD2. Germline V gene lookup returns CDR1 SQVTM and CDR2 ANQGSEA. J gave up 2 bases and V 4 bases, and 4 bases lay outside the gene matches. The CDR3 has 13 residues.

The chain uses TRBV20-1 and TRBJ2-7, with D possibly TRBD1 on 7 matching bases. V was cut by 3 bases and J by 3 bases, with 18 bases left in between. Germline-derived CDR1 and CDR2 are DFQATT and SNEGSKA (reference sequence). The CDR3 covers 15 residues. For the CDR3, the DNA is TGCAGTGCTAGGCGGACCGACAGGGAGGACTACGAGCAGTACTTC. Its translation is CSARRTDREDYEQYF.

The CDR3 loop reads CASSQGIQGENNEQFF. In DNA form, the CDR3 reads TGTGCCAGCAGCCAAGGAATCCAGGGGGAAAACAATGAGCAGTTCTTC. This rearrangement joins TRBV4-2 to TRBJ2-1; 7 nucleotides line up with TRBD1. V gave up 1 base and J gave up 5 bases; unmatched junction bases: 8. The germline CDR1 and CDR2 sequences are LGHNA and YNFKEQ. The CDR3 is 16 amino acids.

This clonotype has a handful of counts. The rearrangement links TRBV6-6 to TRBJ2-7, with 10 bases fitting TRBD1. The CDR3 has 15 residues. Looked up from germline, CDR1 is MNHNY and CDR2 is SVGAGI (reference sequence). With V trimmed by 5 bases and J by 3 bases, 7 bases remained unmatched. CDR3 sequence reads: CASSNRDRGIYEQYF. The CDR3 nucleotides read TGTGCCAGCAGTAACCGGGACAGGGGCATCTACGAGCAGTACTTC.

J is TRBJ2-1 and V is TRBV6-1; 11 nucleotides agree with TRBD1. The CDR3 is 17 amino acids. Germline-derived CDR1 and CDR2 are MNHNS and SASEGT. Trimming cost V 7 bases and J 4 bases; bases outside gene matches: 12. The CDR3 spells CASTGQGASGRYNEQFF. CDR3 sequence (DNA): TGTGCCAGCACTGGACAGGGGGCGTCAGGTAGATACAATGAGCAGTTCTTC.

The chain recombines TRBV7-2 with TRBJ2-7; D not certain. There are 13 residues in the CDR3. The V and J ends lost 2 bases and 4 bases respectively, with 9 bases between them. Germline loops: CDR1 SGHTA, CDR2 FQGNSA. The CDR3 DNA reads TGTGCCAGCAGCTTATATGGAGTGTACGAGCAGTACTTC. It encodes CASSLYGVYEQYF.

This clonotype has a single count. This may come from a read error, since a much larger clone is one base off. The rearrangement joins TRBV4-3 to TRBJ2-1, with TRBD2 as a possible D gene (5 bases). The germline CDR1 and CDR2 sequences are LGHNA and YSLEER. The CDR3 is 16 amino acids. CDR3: CASSQDERRAYNGQFF. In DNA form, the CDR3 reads TGCGCCAGCAGCCAAGACGAGAGGCGGGCCTACAATGGGCAGTTCTTC.

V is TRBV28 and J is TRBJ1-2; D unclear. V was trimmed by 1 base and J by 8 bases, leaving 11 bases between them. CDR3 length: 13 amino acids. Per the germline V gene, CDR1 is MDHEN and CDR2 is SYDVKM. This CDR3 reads CASSLSAGLGYTF. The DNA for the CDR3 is TGTGCCAGCAGTTTATCGGCCGGGTTGGGCTACACCTTC.

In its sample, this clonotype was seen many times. The CDR3 loop reads CASSLALTGTSGSYEQYF. DNA for the CDR3: TGTGCCAGCAGCTTGGCCCTCACCGGGACTAGCGGCTCCTACGAGCAGTACTTC. This sequence joins TRBV5-8 and TRBJ2-7; 11 bases agree with TRBD2. The V gene's germline CDR1 is SGHTS and CDR2 YDEGEE. The CDR3 covers 18 residues. V trimming: 0 bases; J trimming: 0 bases; junction bases outside the gene matches: 8.

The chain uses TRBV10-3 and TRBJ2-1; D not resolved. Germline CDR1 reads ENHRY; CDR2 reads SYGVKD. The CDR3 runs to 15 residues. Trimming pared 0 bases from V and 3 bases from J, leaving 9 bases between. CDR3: CAISESNPSYNEQFF. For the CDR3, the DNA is TGTGCCATCAGTGAGTCGAACCCTAGCTACAATGAGCAGTTCTTC.

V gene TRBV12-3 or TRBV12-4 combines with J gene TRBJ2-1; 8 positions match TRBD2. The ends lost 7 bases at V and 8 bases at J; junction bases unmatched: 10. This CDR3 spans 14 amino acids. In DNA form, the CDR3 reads TGTGCCAGCAAAAAAGCGGGAGTGGTCTATGAGCAGTTCTTC. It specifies CASKKAGVVYEQFF.